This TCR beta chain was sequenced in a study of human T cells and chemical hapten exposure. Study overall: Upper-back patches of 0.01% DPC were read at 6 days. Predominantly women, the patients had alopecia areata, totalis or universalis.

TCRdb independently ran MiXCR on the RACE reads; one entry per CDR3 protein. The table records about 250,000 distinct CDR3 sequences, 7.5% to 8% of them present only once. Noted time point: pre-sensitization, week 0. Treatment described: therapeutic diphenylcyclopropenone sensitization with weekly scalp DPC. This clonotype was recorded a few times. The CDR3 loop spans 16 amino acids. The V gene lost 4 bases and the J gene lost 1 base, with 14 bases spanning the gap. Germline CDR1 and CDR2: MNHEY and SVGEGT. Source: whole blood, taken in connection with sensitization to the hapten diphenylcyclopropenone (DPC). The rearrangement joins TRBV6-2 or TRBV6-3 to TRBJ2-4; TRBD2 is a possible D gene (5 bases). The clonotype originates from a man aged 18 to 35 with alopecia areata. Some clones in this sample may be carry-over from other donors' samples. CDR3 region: CASSLSGGVAKNIQYF. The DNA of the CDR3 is TGTGCCAGCAGTTTAAGCGGAGGAGTGGCCAAAAACATTCAGTACTTC.